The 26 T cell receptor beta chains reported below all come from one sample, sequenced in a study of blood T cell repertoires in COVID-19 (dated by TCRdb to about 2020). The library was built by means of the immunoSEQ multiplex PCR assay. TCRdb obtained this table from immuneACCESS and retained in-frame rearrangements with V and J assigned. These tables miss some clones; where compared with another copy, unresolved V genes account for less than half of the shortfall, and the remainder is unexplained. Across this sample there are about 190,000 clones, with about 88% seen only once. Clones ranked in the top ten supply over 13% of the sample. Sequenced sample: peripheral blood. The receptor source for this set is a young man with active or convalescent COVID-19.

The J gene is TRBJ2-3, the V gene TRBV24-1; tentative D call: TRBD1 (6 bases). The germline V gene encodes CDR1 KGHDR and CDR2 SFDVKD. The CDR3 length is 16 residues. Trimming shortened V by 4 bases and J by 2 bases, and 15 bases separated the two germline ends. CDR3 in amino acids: CATSDFRGASTDTQYF. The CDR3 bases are TGTGCCACCAGTGACTTCAGGGGCGCCTCCACAGATACGCAGTATTTT.

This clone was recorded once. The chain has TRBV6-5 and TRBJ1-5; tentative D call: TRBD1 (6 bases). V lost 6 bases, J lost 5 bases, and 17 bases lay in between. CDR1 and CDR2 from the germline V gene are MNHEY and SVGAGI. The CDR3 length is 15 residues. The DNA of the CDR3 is TGTGCCAGCAGGGCCTACAGGGACCCCCATCAGCCCCAGCATTTT. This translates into CASRAYRDPHQPQHF.

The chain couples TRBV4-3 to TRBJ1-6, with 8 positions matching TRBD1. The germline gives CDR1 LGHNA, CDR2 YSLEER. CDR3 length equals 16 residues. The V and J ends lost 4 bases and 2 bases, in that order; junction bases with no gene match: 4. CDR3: CASSLDRDTYNSPLHF. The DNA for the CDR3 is TGCGCCAGCAGCCTGGACAGGGACACCTATAATTCACCCCTCCACTTT.

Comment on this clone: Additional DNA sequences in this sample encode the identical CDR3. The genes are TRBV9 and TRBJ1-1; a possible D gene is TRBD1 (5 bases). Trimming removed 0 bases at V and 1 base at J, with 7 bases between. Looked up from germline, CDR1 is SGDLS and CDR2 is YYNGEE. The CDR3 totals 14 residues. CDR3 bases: TGTGCCAGCAGCGTAGCGGGGGGGAACACTGAAGCTTTCTTT. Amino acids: CASSVAGGNTEAFF.

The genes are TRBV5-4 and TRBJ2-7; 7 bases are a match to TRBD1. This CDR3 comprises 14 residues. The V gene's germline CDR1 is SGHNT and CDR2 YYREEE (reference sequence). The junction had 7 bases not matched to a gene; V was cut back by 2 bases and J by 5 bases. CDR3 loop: CASSFGRGRDEQYF. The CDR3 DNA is TGTGCCAGCAGCTTCGGAAGGGGGCGCGACGAGCAGTACTTC.

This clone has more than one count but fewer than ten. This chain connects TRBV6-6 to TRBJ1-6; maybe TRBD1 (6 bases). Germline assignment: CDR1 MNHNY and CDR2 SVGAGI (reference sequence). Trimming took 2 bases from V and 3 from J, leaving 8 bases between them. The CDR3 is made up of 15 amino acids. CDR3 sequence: CASSYADSYNSPLHF. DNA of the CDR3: TGTGCCAGCAGTTACGCGGACAGCTATAATTCACCCCTCCACTTT.

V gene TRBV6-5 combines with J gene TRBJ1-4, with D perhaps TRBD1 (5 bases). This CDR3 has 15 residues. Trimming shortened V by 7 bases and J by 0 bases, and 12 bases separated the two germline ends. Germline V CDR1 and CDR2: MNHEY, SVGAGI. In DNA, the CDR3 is TGTGCCAGCATGGGGGGATCTACAACTAATGAAAAACTGTTTTTT. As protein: CASMGGSTTNEKLFF.

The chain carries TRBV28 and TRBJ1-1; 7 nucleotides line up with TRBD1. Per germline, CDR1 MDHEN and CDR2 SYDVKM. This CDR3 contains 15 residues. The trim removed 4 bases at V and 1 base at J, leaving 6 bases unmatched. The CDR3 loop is CASSSQGLKNTEAFF. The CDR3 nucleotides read TGTGCCAGCAGTTCACAGGGGCTCAAGAACACTGAAGCTTTCTTT.

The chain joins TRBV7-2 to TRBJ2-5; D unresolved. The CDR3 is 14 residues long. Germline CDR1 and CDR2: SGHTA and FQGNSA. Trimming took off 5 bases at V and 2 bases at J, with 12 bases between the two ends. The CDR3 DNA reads TGTGCCAGCAGCGGTCCAAGACTTCAAGAGACCCAGTACTTC. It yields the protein CASSGPRLQETQYF.

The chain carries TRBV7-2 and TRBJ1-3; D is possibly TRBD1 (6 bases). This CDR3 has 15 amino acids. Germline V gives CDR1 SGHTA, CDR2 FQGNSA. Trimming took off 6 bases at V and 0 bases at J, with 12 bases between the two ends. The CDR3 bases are TGTGCCAGCAGGAGGGGGGGGCTCTCTGGAAACACCATATATTTT. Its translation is CASRRGGLSGNTIYF. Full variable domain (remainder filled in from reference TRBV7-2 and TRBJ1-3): GAGVSQSPSNKVTEKGKDVELRCDPISGHTALYWYRQSLGQGLEFLIYFQGNSAPDKSGLPSDRFSAERTGGSVSTLTIQRTQQEDSAVYLCASRRGGLSGNTIYFGEGSWLTVV.

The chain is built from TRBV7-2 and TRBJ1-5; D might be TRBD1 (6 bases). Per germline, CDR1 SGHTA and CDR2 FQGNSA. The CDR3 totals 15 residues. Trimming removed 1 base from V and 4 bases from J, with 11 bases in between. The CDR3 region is CASSLGGLQNQPQHF. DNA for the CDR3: TGTGCCAGCAGCTTAGGGGGGCTGCAAAATCAGCCCCAGCATTTT.

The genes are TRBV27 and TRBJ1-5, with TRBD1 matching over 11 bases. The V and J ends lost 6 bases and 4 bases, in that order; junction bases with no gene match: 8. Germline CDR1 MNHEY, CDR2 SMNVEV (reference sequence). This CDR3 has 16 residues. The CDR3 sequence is CASRGSGTGGNQPQHF. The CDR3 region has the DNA TGTGCCAGCAGAGGATCCGGGACAGGGGGTAATCAGCCCCAGCATTTT.

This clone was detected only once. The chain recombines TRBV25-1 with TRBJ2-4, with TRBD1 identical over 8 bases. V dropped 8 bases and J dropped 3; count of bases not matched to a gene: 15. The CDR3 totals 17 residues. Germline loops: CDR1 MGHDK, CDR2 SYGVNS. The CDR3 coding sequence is TGTGCCAGCGGAGAAATCCAGGGGGCGTTGGGCAAAAACATTCAGTACTTC. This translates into CASGEIQGALGKNIQYF. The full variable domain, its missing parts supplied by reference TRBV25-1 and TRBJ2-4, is EADIYQTPRYLVIGTGKKITLECSQTMGHDKMYWYQQDPGMELHLIHYSYGVNSTEKGDLSSESTVSRIRTEHFPLTLESARPSHTSQYLCASGEIQGALGKNIQYFGAGTRLSVL.

The CDR3 spells CASSQDGAAEYF. In DNA form, the CDR3 reads TGTGCCAGCAGCCAAGATGGGGCGGCGGAGTACTTC. The V and J genes are TRBV14 and TRBJ2-4, with a possible D match to TRBD1 (5 bases). Germline CDR1 SGHDN, CDR2 FVKESK. The CDR3 has 12 residues. Trimming left V 0 bases short and J 14 bases short, with 11 bases between.

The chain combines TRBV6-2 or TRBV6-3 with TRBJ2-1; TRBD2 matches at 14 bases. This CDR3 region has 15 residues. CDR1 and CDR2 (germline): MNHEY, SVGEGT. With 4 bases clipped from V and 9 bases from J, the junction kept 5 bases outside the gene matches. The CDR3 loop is CASSFRLAGGSEQFF. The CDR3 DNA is TGTGCCAGCAGTTTTCGACTAGCGGGAGGGAGTGAGCAGTTCTTC.

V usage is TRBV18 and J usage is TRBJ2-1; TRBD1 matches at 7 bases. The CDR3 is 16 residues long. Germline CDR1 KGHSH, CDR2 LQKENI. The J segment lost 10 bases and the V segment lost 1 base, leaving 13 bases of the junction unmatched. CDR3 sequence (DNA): TGTGCCAGCTCACCACAGGGGGCCTCTTCGTGGGGCGAGCAGTTCTTC. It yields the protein CASSPQGASSWGEQFF.

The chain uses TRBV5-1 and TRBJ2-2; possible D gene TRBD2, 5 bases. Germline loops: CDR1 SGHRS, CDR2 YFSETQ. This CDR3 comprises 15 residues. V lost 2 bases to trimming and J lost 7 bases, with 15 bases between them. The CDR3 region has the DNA TGCGCCAGCAGCTTCGTCGGGAATGAGGACGGGGAGCTGTTTTTT. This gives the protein CASSFVGNEDGELFF.

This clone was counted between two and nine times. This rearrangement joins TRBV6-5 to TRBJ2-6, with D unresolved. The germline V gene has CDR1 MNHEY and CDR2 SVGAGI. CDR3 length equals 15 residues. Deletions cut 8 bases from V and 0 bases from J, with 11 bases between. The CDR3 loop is CASLSAGSGANVLTF. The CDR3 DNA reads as TGTGCCAGCTTAAGTGCCGGCTCTGGGGCCAACGTCCTGACTTTC.

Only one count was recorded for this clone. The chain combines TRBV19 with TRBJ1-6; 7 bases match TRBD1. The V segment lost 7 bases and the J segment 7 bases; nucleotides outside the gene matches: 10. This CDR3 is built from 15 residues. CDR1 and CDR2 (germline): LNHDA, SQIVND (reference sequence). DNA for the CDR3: TGTGCCAGTACGTGGGAGACAGGGCTAAATTCACCCCTCCACTTT. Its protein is CASTWETGLNSPLHF.

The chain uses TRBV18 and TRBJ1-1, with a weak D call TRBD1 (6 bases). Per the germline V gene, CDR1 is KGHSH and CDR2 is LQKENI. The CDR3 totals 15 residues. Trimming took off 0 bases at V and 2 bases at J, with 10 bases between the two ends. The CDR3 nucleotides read TGTGCCAGCTCACCACCCAACAGGGTAAACACTGAAGCTTTCTTT. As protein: CASSPPNRVNTEAFF. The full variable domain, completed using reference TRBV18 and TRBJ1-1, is NAGVMQNPRHLVRRRGQEARLRCSPMKGHSHVYWYRQLPEEGLKFMVYLQKENIIDESGMPKERFSAEFPKEGPSILRIQQVVRGDSAAYFCASSPPNRVNTEAFFGQGTRLTVV.

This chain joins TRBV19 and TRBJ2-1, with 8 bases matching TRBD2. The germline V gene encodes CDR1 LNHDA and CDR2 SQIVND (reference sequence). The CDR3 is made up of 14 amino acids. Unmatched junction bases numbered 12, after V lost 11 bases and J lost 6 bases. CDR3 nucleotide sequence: TGTGCCTGCCATAGCGGGGTAGCTGGCAATGAGCAGTTCTTC. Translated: CACHSGVAGNEQFF.

The CDR3 bases are TGTGCCAGCAGTACCTTGGACAGGGACGGCTACACCTTC. Its protein product is CASSTLDRDGYTF. V usage is TRBV6-5 and J usage is TRBJ1-2; 8 positions agree with TRBD1. Germline loops: CDR1 MNHEY, CDR2 SVGAGI. V shed 5 bases, J shed 8 bases, and the junction held 7 bases outside the gene matches. The CDR3 consists of 13 residues.

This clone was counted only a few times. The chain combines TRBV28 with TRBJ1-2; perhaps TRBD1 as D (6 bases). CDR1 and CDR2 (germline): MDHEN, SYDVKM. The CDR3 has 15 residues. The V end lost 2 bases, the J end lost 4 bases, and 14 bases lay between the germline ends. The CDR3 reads CASSLRQDGLYGYTF. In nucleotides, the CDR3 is TGTGCCAGCAGTTTAAGACAGGATGGGCTCTATGGCTACACCTTC.

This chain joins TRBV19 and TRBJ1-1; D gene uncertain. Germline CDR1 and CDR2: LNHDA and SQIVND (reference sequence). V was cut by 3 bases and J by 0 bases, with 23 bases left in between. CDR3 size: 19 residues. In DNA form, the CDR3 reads TGTGCCAGTAGTATTAGGTATAGGACTTCCGACAATCTGAACACTGAAGCTTTCTTT. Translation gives CASSIRYRTSDNLNTEAFF.

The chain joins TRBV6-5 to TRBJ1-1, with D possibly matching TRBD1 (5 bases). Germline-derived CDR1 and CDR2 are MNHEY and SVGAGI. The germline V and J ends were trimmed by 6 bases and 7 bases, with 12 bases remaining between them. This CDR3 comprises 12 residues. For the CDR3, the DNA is TGTGCCAGCAGATCCGGGGGGGTTGAAGCTTTCTTT. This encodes CASRSGGVEAFF.

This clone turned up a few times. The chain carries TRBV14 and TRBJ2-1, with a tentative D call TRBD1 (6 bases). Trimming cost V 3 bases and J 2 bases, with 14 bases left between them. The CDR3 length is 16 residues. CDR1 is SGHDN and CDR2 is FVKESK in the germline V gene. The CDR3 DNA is TGTGCCAGCAGCCACAAAGGGGGTCTACCCTACAATGAGCAGTTCTTC. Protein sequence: CASSHKGGLPYNEQFF. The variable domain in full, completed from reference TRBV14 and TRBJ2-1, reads EAGVTQFPSHSVIEKGQTVTLRCDPISGHDNLYWYRRVMGKEIKFLLHFVKESKQDESGMPNNRFLAERTGGTYSTLKVQPAELEDSGVYFCASSHKGGLPYNEQFFGPGTRLTVL.